What follows is one T cell receptor (beta chain) and its context. No cognate antigen has been identified for it. No quality values exist for individual bases; no much larger clone is one base distant. The CDR3 regions of human TCRbeta chains were analyzed by immunosequencing. The original methods were these. TCRs in the repertoires were matched against a reference library of SARS-CoV-2-specific TCRs that had been generated with the MIRA antigen-specificity platform. Breadth was defined as the fraction of unique TCRs that were SARS-CoV-2-associated. Depth was defined as the fraction of total T cells that were SARS-CoV-2-associated. Using the MIRA data, each spike-specific TCR was assigned both to the spike region to which the TCR was reactive and to a CD4 or CD8 class. Log10-transformed breadth and depth values were compared by one-way ANOVA with Sidak's multiple comparisons tests. This immuneACCESS table, as held by TCRdb, lists in-frame sequences with V and J called but not all clones. Of the missing ones, under half trace to an unresolved V gene in checked studies; the others have no known cause. The V and J calls and the clone size are those of that table, but D and trimming were determined from the DNA. The sample table records about 73,000 clones; about 87% of these occur just once. Roughly 20% of the sample is held by the ten biggest clonotypes.

The source of the sample is a study of T cell responses to AZD1222 COVID-19 vaccine (dated by TCRdb to the early 2020s). For context, the study as a whole: Because spike-specific TCR depth and breadth did not differ between the two schedules, AZD1222 recipients who got a second dose at roughly 4 weeks were pooled with those who got a second dose at roughly 12 weeks. TCR sequencing was performed for roughly 250 trial participants, of whom around 200 were given two doses of AZD1222 and 26 were given two doses of MenACWY control vaccine. Trial participants were enrolled by age into subgroups of 18-55, 56-69 and 70-plus years, and about 150, 27 and 61 TCR-sequenced participants, respectively, were included in these subgroups. The research as a whole found: After two AZD1222 doses, both the breadth and the depth of spike-specific TCRs were significantly higher than at day 0 and than in MenACWY recipients. Participants were mostly white British, with more females than males. The authors suggested clonal diversity may have been underestimated. Because no day 14 peak-response samples were available, the repertoires could be characterized only after the peak T cell response. Epitopes outside the regions mutated in the B.1.351 and B.1.1.7 variants were reportedly recognized by nearly half of the unique spike-specific TCRs. Conclusions about previously exposed vaccinees are limited, since just a handful of AZD1222 recipients were seropositive for SARS-CoV-2 at baseline. Vaccine-associated CD4 TCRs spanned the whole spike protein, with dominant responses in regions 160-218 and 743-854. In the small 56-69-year group, the increase in depth fell short of significance, most likely because of low power.

V is cut by 6 bases and J by 5 bases, and the space between the germline ends is 7 bases. CDR1 is given as SNHLY and CDR2 as FYNNEI, both from the germline V gene. From the cysteine through the phenylalanine, the CDR3 covers 11 amino acids. The only DNA kept is the CDR3, 33 bases in frame from the first base. Sample time point, as interpreted from the label and publication: baseline before first vaccination. Vaccinee samples came from UK trials COV001 and COV002, including a single-blind randomized controlled phase 2/3 trial of AZD1222 (ChAdOx1 nCoV-19) in healthy adults. For TCRbeta chain sequencing, PBMC samples from trial participants were taken at day 0 and at day 28 after the second dose.

The rearrangement combines TRBV2 with TRBJ2-5; the D gene assignment is ambiguous. The receptor comes from an adult in good health. Material: peripheral blood, obtained on day 0 of AZD1222 vaccination. The nucleotides read TGTGCCAGCAGAAATGGGGAGACCCAGTACTTC. Translated, it gives CASRNGETQYF.